This TCR beta chain was documented in a study of identical twins. Overall study findings and caveats: These conclusions were based on statistical analysis (cross-sectional, not following the same donors).

CDR3 length: 14 residues. CDR1 is DFQATT and CDR2 is SNEGSKA in the germline V gene (reference sequence). V lost 6 bases, J lost 3 bases, and 9 bases stayed unmatched. TCRdb re-analysed the 5' RACE reads in MiXCR, keeping a single row per CDR3 protein. Of roughly 500,000 distinct CDR3 sequences in the sample, roughly 21% are singletons; the top ten hold around 1%. Concerning this clonotype itself: Its specificity is unknown.

These same data were also listed under a study on T cells expressing NK-cell markers. That publication notes: About 1.0-8% of CD8+ T cells in six or seven donors belonged to dominant NKG2C+ clonotypes. No clear determination of HCMV specificity was made for expanded NKG2C+ T cell clones.

The source of this sequence is a woman under 30 in good health. The V and J genes are TRBV20-1 and TRBJ2-3; 7 bases map to TRBD2. The source material was CD4+ T cells sorted from blood. CDR3: CSASVGGGTDTQYF. CDR3 DNA: TGCAGTGCGTCGGTTGGGGGGGGTACAGATACGCAGTATTTT.